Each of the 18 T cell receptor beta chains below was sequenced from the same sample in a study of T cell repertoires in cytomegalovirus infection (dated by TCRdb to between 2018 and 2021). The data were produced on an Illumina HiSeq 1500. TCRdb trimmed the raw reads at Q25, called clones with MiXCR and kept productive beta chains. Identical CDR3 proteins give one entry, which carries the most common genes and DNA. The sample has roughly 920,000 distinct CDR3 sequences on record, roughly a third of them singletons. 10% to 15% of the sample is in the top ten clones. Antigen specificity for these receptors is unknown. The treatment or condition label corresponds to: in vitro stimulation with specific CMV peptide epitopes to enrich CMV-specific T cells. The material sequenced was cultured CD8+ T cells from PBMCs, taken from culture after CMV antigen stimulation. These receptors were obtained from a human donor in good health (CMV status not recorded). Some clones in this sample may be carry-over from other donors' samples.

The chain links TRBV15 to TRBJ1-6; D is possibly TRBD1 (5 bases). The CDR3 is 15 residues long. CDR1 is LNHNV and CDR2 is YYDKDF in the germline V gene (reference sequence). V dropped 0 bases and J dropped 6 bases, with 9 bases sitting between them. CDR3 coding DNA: TGTGCCACCAGCAGAGACAGGGCCAGTAATTCACCCCTCCACTTT. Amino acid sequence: CATSRDRASNSPLHF.

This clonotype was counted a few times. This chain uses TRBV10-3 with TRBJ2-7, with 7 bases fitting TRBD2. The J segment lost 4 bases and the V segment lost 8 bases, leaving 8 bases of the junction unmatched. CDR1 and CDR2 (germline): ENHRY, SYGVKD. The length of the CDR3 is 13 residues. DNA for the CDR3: TGTGCCATCGCGGGGGAGATCTTTTACGAGCAGTACTTC. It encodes CAIAGEIFYEQYF.

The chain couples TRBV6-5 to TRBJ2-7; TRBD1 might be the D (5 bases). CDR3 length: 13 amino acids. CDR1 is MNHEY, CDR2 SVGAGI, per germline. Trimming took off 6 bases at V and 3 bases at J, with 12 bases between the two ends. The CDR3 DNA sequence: TGTGCCAGCAGATTGACAAGGGGCTACGAGCAGTACTTC. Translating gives CASRLTRGYEQYF.

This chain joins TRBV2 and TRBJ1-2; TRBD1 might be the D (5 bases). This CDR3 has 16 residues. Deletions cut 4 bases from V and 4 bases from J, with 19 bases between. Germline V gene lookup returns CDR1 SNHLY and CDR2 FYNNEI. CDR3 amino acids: CASSGPDIPRGYGYTF. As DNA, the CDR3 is TGTGCCAGCAGTGGGCCGGACATCCCGAGGGGCTATGGCTACACCTTC.

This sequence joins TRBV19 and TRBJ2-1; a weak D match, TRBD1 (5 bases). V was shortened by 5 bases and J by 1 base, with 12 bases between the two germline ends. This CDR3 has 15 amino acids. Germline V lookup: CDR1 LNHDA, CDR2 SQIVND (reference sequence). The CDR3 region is CASSLTQVSYNEQFF. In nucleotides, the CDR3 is TGTGCCAGTAGTCTGACACAGGTATCCTACAATGAGCAGTTCTTC.

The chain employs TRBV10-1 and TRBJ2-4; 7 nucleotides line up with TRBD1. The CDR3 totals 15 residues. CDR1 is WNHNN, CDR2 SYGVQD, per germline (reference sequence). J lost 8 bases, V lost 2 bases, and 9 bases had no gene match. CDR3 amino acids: CASSETRQGMDIQYF. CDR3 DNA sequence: TGCGCCAGCAGTGAGACCCGACAGGGCATGGACATTCAGTACTTC.

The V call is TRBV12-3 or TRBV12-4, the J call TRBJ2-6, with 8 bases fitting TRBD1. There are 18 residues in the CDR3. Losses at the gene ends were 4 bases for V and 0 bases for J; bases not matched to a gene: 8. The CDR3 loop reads CASSSDRAPLSGANVLTF. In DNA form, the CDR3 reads TGTGCCAGCAGTTCGGACAGGGCGCCTCTCTCTGGGGCCAACGTCCTGACTTTC.

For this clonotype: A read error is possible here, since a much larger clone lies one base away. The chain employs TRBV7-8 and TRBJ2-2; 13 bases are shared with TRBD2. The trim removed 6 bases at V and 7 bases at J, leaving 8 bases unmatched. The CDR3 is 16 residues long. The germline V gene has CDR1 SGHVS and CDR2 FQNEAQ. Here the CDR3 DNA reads TGTGCCAGCAGACCTTGGACTAGCGGGGGCGGCGGGGAGCTGTTTTTT. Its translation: CASRPWTSGGGGELFF.

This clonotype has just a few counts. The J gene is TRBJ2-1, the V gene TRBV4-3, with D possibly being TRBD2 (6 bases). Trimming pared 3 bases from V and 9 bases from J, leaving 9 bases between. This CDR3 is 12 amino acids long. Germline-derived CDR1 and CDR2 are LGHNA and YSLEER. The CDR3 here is CASSHGGAEQFF. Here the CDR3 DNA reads TGCGCCAGCAGCCATGGAGGGGCTGAGCAGTTCTTC.

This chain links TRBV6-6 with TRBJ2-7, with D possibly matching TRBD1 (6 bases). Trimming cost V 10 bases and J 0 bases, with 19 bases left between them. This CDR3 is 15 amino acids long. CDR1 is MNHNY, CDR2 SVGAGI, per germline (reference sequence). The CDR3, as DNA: TGTGCCACTTATGACAGGCCCTCCAGCTCCTACGAGCAGTACGTC. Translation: CATYDRPSSSYEQYV.

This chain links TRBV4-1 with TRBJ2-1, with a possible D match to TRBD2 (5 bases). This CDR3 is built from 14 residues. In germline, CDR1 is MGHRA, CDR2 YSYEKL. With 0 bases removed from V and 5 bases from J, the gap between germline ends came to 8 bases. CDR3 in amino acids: CASSQDTGNNEQFF. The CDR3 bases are TGCGCCAGCAGCCAAGATACGGGGAACAATGAGCAGTTCTTC.

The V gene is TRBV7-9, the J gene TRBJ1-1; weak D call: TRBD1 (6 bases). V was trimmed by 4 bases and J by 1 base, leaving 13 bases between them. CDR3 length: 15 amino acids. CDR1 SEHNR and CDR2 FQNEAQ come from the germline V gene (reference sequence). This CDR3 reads CASSSPKDRNTEAFF. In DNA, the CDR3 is TGTGCCAGCAGCTCTCCTAAGGACAGGAACACTGAAGCTTTCTTT.

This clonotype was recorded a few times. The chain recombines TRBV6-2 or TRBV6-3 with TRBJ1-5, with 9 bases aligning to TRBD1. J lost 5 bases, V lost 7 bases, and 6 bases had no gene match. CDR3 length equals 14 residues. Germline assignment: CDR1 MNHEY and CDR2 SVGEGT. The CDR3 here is CASTDRGDYQPQHF. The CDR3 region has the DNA TGTGCCAGCACTGACAGGGGGGACTATCAGCCCCAGCATTTT.

The CDR3 loop is CASSYPDTGYTF. The CDR3 coding sequence is TGTGCCAGCAGTTACCCGGACACTGGCTACACCTTC. The chain links TRBV6-2 or TRBV6-3 to TRBJ1-2; tentatively, D is TRBD1 (5 bases). Trimming removed 2 bases at V and 7 bases at J, with 8 bases between. CDR1 is MNHEY and CDR2 is SVGEGT in the germline V gene. The CDR3 has 12 residues.

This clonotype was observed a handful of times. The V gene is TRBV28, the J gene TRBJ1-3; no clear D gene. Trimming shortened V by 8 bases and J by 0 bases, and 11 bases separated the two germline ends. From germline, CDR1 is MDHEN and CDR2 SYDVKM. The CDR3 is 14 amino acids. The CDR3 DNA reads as TGTGCCAGCGCCCTGGGGAGCTCTGGAAACACCATATATTTT. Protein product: CASALGSSGNTIYF.

This chain's CDR3 is CASSPNEWAVNTEAFF. CDR3 bases: TGTGCCAGCAGCCCCAACGAATGGGCAGTGAACACTGAAGCTTTCTTT. The chain couples TRBV9 to TRBJ1-1; D remains unclear. V was shortened by 4 bases and J by 0 bases, with 16 bases between the two germline ends. The CDR3 has 16 residues. Germline-derived CDR1 and CDR2 are SGDLS and YYNGEE.

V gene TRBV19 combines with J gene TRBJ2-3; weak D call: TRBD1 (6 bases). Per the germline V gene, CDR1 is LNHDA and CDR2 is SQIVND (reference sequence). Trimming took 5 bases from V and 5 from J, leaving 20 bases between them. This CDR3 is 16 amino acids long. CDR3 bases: TGTGCCAGTAGTGTCTTCAGGGTACAGGGATTAGATACGCAGTATTTT. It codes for CASSVFRVQGLDTQYF.

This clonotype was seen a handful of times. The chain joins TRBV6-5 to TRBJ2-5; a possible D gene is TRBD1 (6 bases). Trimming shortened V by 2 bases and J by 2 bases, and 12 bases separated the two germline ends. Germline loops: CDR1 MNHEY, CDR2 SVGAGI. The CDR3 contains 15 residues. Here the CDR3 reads CASSYGGHIQETQYF. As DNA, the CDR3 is TGTGCCAGCAGTTACGGGGGACACATACAAGAGACCCAGTACTTC.